This T cell receptor (beta chain) appears in the sequencing data of a study of OX40 agonist ivuxolimab in advanced cancers. Prior autoimmune disease or systemic immunosuppression barred patients. Trimming cost V 3 bases and J 0 bases; bases outside gene matches: 9. This CDR3 spans 17 amino acids. CDR1 is SGDLS and CDR2 is YYNGEE in the germline V gene. Libraries were prepared by immunoSEQ multiplex PCR; TCRdb keeps only in-frame clonotypes and omits some of them. The table includes under 95,000 clones, more than 75% detected once. The rearrangement joins TRBV9 to TRBJ1-3, with 7 bases lining up with TRBD1. This sample comprised CD4+ or CD8+ T cells sorted from blood, obtained in a trial of the OX40 agonist ivuxolimab. The TCR comes from an adult with an advanced solid tumor such as melanoma, head and neck, liver or kidney cancer. CDR3 DNA: TGTGCCAGCAGCGAAGGGGGCATTCTAAGCTCTGGAAACACCATATATTTT. Its protein product is CASSEGGILSSGNTIYF.